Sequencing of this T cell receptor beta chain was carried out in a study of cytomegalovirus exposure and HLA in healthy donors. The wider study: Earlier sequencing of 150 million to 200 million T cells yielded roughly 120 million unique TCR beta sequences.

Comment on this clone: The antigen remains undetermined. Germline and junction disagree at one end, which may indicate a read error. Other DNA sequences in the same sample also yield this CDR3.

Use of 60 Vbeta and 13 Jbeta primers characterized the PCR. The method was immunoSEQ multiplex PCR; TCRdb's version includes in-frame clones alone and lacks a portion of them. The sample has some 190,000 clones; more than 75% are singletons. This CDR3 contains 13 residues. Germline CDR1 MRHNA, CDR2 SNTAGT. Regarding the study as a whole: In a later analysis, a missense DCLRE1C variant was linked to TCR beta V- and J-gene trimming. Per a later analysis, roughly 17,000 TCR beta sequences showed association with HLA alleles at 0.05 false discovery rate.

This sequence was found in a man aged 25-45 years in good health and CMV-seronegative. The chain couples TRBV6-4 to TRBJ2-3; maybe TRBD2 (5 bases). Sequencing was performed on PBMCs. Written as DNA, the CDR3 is TGCGCCAGCAGTGACGGAGGTGAAGATACGCAGTATTTT. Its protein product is CASSDGGEDTQYF.